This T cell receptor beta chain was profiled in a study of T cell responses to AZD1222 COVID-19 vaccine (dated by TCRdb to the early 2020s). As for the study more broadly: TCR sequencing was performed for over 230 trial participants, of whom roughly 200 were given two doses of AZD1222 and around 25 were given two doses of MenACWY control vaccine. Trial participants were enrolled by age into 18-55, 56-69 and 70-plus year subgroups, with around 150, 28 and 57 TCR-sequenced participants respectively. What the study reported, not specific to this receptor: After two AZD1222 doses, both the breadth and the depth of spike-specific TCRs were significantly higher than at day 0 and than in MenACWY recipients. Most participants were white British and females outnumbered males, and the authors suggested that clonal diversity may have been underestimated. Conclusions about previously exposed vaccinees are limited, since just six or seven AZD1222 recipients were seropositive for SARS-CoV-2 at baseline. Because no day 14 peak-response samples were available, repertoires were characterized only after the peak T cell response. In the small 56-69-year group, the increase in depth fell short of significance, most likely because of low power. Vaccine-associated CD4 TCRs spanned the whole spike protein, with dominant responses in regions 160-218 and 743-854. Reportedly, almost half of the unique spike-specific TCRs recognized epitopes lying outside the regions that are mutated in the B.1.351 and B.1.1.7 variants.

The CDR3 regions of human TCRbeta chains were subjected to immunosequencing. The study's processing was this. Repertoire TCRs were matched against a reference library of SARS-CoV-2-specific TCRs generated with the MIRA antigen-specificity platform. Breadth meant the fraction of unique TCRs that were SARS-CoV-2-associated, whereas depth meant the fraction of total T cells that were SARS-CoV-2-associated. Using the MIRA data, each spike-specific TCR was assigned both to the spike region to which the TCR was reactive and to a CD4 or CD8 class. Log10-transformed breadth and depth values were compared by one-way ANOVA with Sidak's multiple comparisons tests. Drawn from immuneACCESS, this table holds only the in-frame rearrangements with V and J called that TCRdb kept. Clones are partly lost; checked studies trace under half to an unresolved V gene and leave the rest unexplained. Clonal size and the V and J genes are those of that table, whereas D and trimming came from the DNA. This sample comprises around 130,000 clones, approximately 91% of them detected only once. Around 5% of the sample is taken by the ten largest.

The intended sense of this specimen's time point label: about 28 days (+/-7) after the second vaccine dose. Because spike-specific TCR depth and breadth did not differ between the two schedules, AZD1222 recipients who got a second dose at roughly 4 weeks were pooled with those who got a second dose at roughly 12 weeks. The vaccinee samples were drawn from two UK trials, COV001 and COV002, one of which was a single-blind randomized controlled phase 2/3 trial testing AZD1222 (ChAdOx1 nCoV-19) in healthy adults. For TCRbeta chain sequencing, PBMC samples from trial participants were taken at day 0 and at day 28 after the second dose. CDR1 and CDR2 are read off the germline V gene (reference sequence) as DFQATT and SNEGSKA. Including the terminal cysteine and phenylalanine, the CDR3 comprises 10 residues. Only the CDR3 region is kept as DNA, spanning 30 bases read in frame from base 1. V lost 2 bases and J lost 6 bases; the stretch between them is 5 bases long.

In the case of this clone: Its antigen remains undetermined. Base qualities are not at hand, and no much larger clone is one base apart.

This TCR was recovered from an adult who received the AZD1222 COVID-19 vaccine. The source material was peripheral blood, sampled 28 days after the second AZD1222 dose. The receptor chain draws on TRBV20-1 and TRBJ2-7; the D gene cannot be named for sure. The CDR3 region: CSARWVEQYF. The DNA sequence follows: TGCAGTGCTAGATGGGTCGAGCAGTACTTC.